This T cell receptor beta chain was sequenced in a study of blood T cell repertoires in COVID-19. Authors' processing steps: Counts of nucleated cells, estimated from reference gene primer amplification, were obtained. Data came from immunoSEQ multiplex PCR; TCRdb stores just in-frame clones and leaves some out. V and J calls and clone size come straight from that table; D and trimming were deduced from the DNA. The top ten clones hold 9.5% to 13% of a sample with some 130,000 clones, around four fifths of them seen once. This clone has a single count. The CDR3 runs to 14 residues. Trimming shortened V by 1 base and J by 0 bases, and 6 bases separated the two germline ends. Germline V lookup: CDR1 LGHDT, CDR2 YNNKEL (reference sequence).

The V gene is TRBV3-1 (or the pseudogene TRBV3-2), the J gene TRBJ1-1, with D uncertain. The sample consisted of peripheral blood. The sequence came from a man aged 60 to 69 who had recovered from COVID-19. CDR3 coding DNA: TGTGCCAGCAGCCAAGGCTCAGTGAACACTGAAGCTTTCTTT. It is translated as CASSQGSVNTEAFF.